These 20 T cell receptor beta chains were all obtained from the same sample, sequenced in a study of molecular identifiers for immune sequencing clone quantification. Via MiXCR, TCRdb re-called the PCR reads, giving one row per CDR3 protein. Of roughly 300,000 distinct CDR3 sequences detected, under 25% appear once; the ten largest clones hold 0.74%. Sequencing was carried out using naive CD8+ T cells from blood, with Jurkat cell RNA spiked in. The subset: FACS-sorted CD8+CD4-CCR7+CD45RA+ naive T cells. These receptors originate from a human donor in good health. Some libraries in this study had Jurkat cell RNA spiked in.

This clonotype was recorded many times. This chain uses TRBV9 with TRBJ2-1, with 10 bases fitting TRBD2. The CDR3 runs to 15 residues. CDR1 is SGDLS and CDR2 is YYNGEE in the germline V gene. J was trimmed by 0 bases and V by 4 bases; bases with no gene match: 1. The CDR3 DNA reads as TGTGCCAGCAGCCCTAGCGGGAGCTCCTACAATGAGCAGTTCTTC. Amino acid sequence: CASSPSGSSYNEQFF. The whole variable domain, remainder taken from reference TRBV9 and TRBJ2-1, is DSGVTQTPKHLITATGQRVTLRCSPRSGDLSVYWYQQSLDQGLQFLIQYYNGEERAKGNILERFSAQQFPDLHSELNLSSLELGDSALYFCASSPSGSSYNEQFFGPGTRLTVL.

In this sample, this clonotype turned up a few times. A read error may explain this, as a much larger clone is one base away. The chain has TRBV29-1 and TRBJ2-2, with TRBD1 as a possible D gene (6 bases). V lost 0 bases and J lost 6, with 17 bases in between. The germline CDR1 and CDR2 sequences are SQVTM and ANQGSEA. This CDR3 comprises 16 residues. The CDR3 region has the DNA TGCAGCGTTGAAGATCGGACAGCCAAACCATCCGGGGAGCTGTTTTTT. Translation gives CSVEDRTAKPSGELFF.

This clonotype has a count of ten or more. The V call is TRBV29-1, the J call TRBJ2-7; no clear D gene. The CDR3 contains 12 residues. Per the germline V gene, CDR1 is SQVTM and CDR2 is ANQGSEA. V was pared by 2 bases and J by 7 bases, with 12 bases between. CDR3 DNA sequence: TGCAGCGTTGAAACGGGCGAGAAGGAGCAGTACTTC. Protein product: CSVETGEKEQYF.

This clonotype came up many times. This chain uses TRBV9 with TRBJ2-1; no firm D call. Germline V CDR1 and CDR2: SGDLS, YYNGEE. The ends were cut back, 5 bases at V and 0 bases at J, with 15 bases in the middle. The CDR3 is made up of 16 amino acids. The CDR3 region is CASSPVSEGSYNEQFF. CDR3 DNA: TGTGCCAGCAGTCCCGTATCCGAAGGCTCCTACAATGAGCAGTTCTTC.

This clonotype showed up many times. The CDR3: CASSLTWGGEQFF. CDR3 coding DNA: TGTGCCAGCAGTTTAACCTGGGGAGGTGAGCAGTTCTTC. The rearrangement links TRBV12-3 or TRBV12-4 to TRBJ2-1, with D perhaps TRBD2 (6 bases). Trimming took 2 bases from V and 9 from J, leaving 11 bases between them. The CDR3 covers 13 residues.

Regarding this clonotype: This may arise from a read error, as a much more abundant clone is one base away. This chain links TRBV12-3 or TRBV12-4 with TRBJ2-7, with a weak D call TRBD1 (5 bases). Trimming cost V 4 bases and J 0 bases, with 7 bases left between them. This CDR3 has 13 residues. The CDR3, as DNA: TGTGCCAGCAGTTGGACAACCTCCTACGAGCAGTACTTC. Translation: CASSWTTSYEQYF.

This clonotype was seen a few times. The rearrangement links TRBV7-9 to TRBJ1-5, with 7 bases matching TRBD1. CDR3 length equals 16 residues. CDR1 and CDR2 from the germline V gene are SEHNR and FQNEAQ (reference sequence). Losses at the gene ends were 1 base for V and 2 bases for J; bases not matched to a gene: 5. CDR3 protein: CASSLGSTGGNQPQHF. CDR3 nucleotides: TGTGCCAGCAGCTTAGGTTCCACAGGGGGCAATCAGCCCCAGCATTTT.

The J gene is TRBJ2-7, the V gene TRBV4-2; D perhaps matches TRBD2 (5 bases). From germline, CDR1 is LGHNA and CDR2 YNFKEQ. Trimming shortened V by 0 bases and J by 4 bases, and 13 bases separated the two germline ends. The CDR3 covers 15 residues. The CDR3 nucleotides read TGTGCCAGCAGCCAAGATCCGGGGAGCTCATACGAGCAGTACTTC. Residues: CASSQDPGSSYEQYF.

This rearrangement joins TRBV27 to TRBJ2-5, with no clear D. The ends were cut back, 4 bases at V and 7 bases at J, with 19 bases in the middle. The CDR3 sequence is 15 residues long. CDR1 and CDR2 from the germline V gene are MNHEY and SMNVEV (reference sequence). The CDR3 reads CASSSTVANIVTQYF. The CDR3 DNA reads TGTGCCAGCAGTTCCACAGTTGCGAACATTGTGACCCAGTACTTC.

This clonotype was observed at least ten times. The chain links TRBV6-5 to TRBJ2-4; TRBD1 agrees at 11 bases. CDR3 length: 13 amino acids. Unmatched junction bases numbered 3, after V lost 6 bases and J lost 8 bases. From germline, CDR1 is MNHEY and CDR2 SVGAGI. CDR3 nucleotides: TGTGCCAGCAGCGGACAGGGGGCGGACATTCAGTACTTC. It is translated as CASSGQGADIQYF.

This clonotype was counted between two and nine times. The J gene is TRBJ1-6, the V gene TRBV27; D ambiguous. Germline CDR1 is MNHEY and CDR2 is SMNVEV (reference sequence). Trimming pared 5 bases from V and 7 bases from J, leaving 12 bases between. The CDR3 has 14 residues. The CDR3 nucleotides are TGTGCCAGCAGTGGTACTTTAGACAATTCACCCCTCCACTTT. This translates into CASSGTLDNSPLHF.

The chain links TRBV20-1 to TRBJ2-7; D tentatively fits TRBD1 or TRBD2 (5 bases each). The V gene's germline CDR1 is DFQATT and CDR2 SNEGSKA (reference sequence). This CDR3 has 12 residues. V lost 6 bases, J lost 3 bases, and 12 bases lay in between. CDR3 loop: CSAGENYYEQYF. The CDR3 DNA follows: TGCAGTGCAGGGGAGAATTACTACGAGCAGTACTTC.

Turning to this clonotype: This sequence may be a read error, since a much larger clone differs from it by one base. V is TRBV15 and J is TRBJ1-1; weak D call: TRBD1 (6 bases). Germline V gene data show CDR1 as LNHNV and CDR2 as YYDKDF (reference sequence). The CDR3 runs 16 residues. Trimming removed 0 bases at V and 6 bases at J, with 17 bases between. The CDR3 region has the DNA TGTGCCACCAGCAGAGATTACCAAGGGGGTGATCCTGAAGCTTTCTTT. Protein sequence: CATSRDYQGGDPEAFF.

This clonotype occurred many times. The rearrangement links TRBV7-9 to TRBJ2-3; the D gene is possibly TRBD1 (5 bases). CDR1 is SEHNR, CDR2 FQNEAQ, per germline (reference sequence). The V and J ends lost 4 bases and 0 bases respectively, with 11 bases between them. The CDR3 is made up of 15 amino acids. The CDR3 sequence is CASSSQGASTDTQYF. In DNA form, the CDR3 reads TGTGCCAGCAGCTCCCAGGGTGCTAGCACAGATACGCAGTATTTT.

Concerning this clonotype: Just one base apart from a much larger clone, this may be a read error. J is TRBJ2-5 and V is TRBV29-1; tentative D call: TRBD1 (6 bases). The germline V gene encodes CDR1 SQVTM and CDR2 ANQGSEA. The CDR3 contains 12 residues. The CDR3 loop is CSVEQGSETQHF. The DNA for the CDR3 is TGCAGCGTCGAACAGGGCAGCGAGACCCAGCACTTC.

With regard to this clonotype: One junction end does not reproduce the germline sequence, and a read error may be involved. V gene TRBV7-9 combines with J gene TRBJ2-7, with 11 bases fitting TRBD2. The CDR3 length is 14 residues. Germline assignment: CDR1 SEHNR and CDR2 FQNEAQ (reference sequence). The CDR3 DNA reads TGTGCCAGCAGCCTCGGGACTAGCGGCTACGAGCTGTACTTC. Protein: CASSLGTSGYELYF.

This clonotype was found many times. The chain uses TRBV9 and TRBJ2-7; D not resolved. V lost 1 base, J lost 3 bases, and 11 bases lay in between. This CDR3 contains 14 residues. CDR1 and CDR2 from the germline V gene are SGDLS and YYNGEE. The CDR3 DNA reads as TGTGCCAGCAGCGTAAGCTGGCTGAACTACGAGCAGTACTTC. This sequence encodes CASSVSWLNYEQYF.

This clonotype occurred many times. The CDR3 sequence: CASSLDGTGDEKLFF. The CDR3, as DNA: TGTGCCAGCAGCTTAGATGGGACAGGGGATGAAAAACTGTTTTTT. This chain joins TRBV7-9 and TRBJ1-4; TRBD1 matches at 10 bases. CDR1 is SEHNR and CDR2 is FQNEAQ in the germline V gene (reference sequence). The length of the CDR3 is 15 residues. With 1 base clipped from V and 6 bases from J, the junction kept 2 bases outside the gene matches.

Regarding this clonotype: Given a much more abundant clone one base away, this may be a read error. The genes are TRBV2 and TRBJ2-3, with D uncertain. Germline CDR1 is SNHLY and CDR2 is FYNNEI. The germline V and J ends were trimmed by 1 base and 6 bases, with 11 bases remaining between them. The CDR3 spans 14 residues. DNA of the CDR3: TGTGCCAGCAGTGAAGGGTCCGGCGAGGATACGCAGTATTTT. It codes for CASSEGSGEDTQYF.

The sample holds a few counts of this clonotype. V is TRBV14 and J is TRBJ1-6, with unresolved D. The CDR3 is made up of 16 amino acids. Germline values: CDR1 SGHDN, CDR2 FVKESK. V lost 4 bases and J lost 3, with 13 bases in between. CDR3 nucleotides: TGTGCCAGCAGCCCAGCAAGCAGAATCTATAATTCACCCCTCCACTTT. It specifies CASSPASRIYNSPLHF.